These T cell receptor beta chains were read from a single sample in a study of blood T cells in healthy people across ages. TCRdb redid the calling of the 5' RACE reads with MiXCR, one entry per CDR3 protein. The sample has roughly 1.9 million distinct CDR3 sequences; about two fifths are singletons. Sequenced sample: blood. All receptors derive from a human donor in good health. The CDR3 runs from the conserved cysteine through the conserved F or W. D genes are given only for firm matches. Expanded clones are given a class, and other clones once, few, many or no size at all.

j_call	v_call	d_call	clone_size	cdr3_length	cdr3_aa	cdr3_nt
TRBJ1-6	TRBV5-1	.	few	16	CASSKYLFNSDSPLHF	TGCGCCAGCAGCAAATACCTATTCAATAGCGATTCACCCCTCCACTTT
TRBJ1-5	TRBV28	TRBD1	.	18	CASTPGQISAGYVQPQHF	TGTGCCAGCACCCCGGGACAGATATCAGCGGGATATGTACAGCCCCAGCATTTT
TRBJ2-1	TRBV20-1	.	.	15	CSARDQRGVGREQFF	TGCAGTGCTAGAGATCAGAGGGGGGTGGGTAGGGAGCAGTTCTTC
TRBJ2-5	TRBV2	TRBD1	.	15	CASSDRGQGEETQYF	TGTGCCAGCAGCGACCGGGGACAGGGGGAAGAGACCCAGTACTTC
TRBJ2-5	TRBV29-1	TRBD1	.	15	CSVEGDRGGEETQYF	TGCAGCGTTGAAGGGGACAGGGGAGGAGAGGAGACCCAGTACTTC
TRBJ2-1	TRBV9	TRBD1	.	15	CASSVGVGGRNEQFF	TGTGCCAGCAGCGTAGGAGTAGGGGGCAGGAATGAGCAGTTCTTC
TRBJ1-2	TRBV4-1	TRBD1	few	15	CASSQATGTAYGYTF	TGCGCCAGCAGCCAAGCTACCGGGACAGCCTATGGCTACACCTTC
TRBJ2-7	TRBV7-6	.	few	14	CAGSAGQWSYEQYF	TGTGCCGGCAGCGCGGGACAGTGGTCCTACGAGCAGTACTTC
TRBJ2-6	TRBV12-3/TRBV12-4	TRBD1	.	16	CASRGTGGSGANVLTF	TGTGCCAGCAGGGGGACAGGGGGCTCTGGGGCCAACGTCCTGACTTTC
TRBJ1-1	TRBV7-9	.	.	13	CASSPPGSSEAFF	TGTGCCAGCAGCCCTCCGGGGAGCTCTGAAGCTTTCTTT
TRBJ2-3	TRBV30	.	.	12	CAWNLGPDTQYF	TGTGCCTGGAACCTCGGACCGGATACGCAGTATTTT
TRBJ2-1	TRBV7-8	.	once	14	CVSTLGGSYNEQFF	TGTGTCAGCACACTCGGGGGCTCCTACAATGAGCAGTTCTTC
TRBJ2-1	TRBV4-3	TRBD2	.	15	CASSHFSGGADEQFF	TGCGCCAGCAGCCACTTTAGCGGGGGGGCCGATGAGCAGTTCTTC
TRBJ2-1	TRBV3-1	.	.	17	CASSLRLLTATSHEQFF	TGTGCCAGCAGTCTTAGACTCCTCACCGCAACTTCTCATGAGCAGTTCTTC
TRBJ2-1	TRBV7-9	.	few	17	CASSLSFGRDRYNEQFF	TGTGCCAGCAGCTTAAGTTTCGGCAGGGATCGCTACAATGAGCAGTTCTTC
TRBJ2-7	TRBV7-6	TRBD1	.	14	CASSLYPGGDEQYF	TGTGCCAGCAGCTTATACCCAGGGGGAGACGAGCAGTACTTC
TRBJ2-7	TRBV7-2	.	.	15	CASSLDRVGTYEQYF	TGTGCCAGCAGCTTAGATCGTGTCGGTACCTACGAGCAGTACTTC
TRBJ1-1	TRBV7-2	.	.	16	CASRPKSGDMNTEAFF	TGTGCCAGCAGGCCGAAATCGGGAGACATGAACACTGAAGCTTTCTTT
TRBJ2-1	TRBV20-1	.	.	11	CSAQGHNEQFF	TGCAGTGCCCAGGGGCACAATGAGCAGTTCTTC
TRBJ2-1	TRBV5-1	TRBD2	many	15	CASSEGLASYNEQFF	TGCGCCAGCAGCGAGGGACTAGCGAGCTACAATGAGCAGTTCTTC
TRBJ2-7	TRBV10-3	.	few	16	CAISRQGSPDSYEQYF	TGTGCCATCAGTAGGCAGGGCTCCCCCGACTCCTACGAGCAGTACTTC
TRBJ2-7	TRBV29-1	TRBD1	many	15	CSVEQPGQGRYEQYF	TGCAGCGTAGAACAACCGGGACAGGGGAGGTACGAGCAGTACTTC
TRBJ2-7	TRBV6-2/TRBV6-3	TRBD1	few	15	CASSYIDREFDEQYF	TGTGCCAGCAGTTACATAGACAGGGAATTCGACGAGCAGTACTTC
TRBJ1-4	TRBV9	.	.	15	CASSAQPGSNEKLFF	TGTGCCAGCAGCGCCCAACCAGGGAGCAATGAAAAACTGTTTTTT
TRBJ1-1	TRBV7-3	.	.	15	CASSPSGLLNTEAFF	TGTGCCAGCAGCCCCTCCGGACTCCTGAACACTGAAGCTTTCTTT
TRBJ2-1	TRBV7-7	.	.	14	CASSLELGTDEQFF	TGTGCTAGCAGCTTAGAATTAGGTACTGATGAGCAGTTCTTC
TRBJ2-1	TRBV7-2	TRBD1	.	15	CASSRRDSWNNEQFF	TGTGCCAGCAGTCGACGGGACAGTTGGAACAATGAGCAGTTCTTC
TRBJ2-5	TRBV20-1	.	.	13	CSATGQAEETQYF	TGCAGTGCTACCGGTCAGGCGGAAGAGACCCAGTACTTC
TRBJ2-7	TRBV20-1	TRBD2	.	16	CSAFSTSGTFSYEQYF	TGCAGTGCTTTCTCGACTAGCGGGACCTTCTCCTACGAGCAGTACTTC
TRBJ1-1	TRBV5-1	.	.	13	CASIPDSYTEAFF	TGCGCCAGCATCCCGGACAGTTACACTGAAGCTTTCTTT
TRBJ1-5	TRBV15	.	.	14	CATSRGVSNQPQHF	TGTGCCACCAGCAGAGGCGTTAGCAATCAGCCCCAGCATTTT
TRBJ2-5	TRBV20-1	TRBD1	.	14	CSARDRGQKETQYF	TGCAGTGCTAGAGATCGGGGACAGAAAGAGACCCAGTACTTC
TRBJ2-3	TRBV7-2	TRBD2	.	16	CASSLMSGGGADTQYF	TGTGCCAGCAGCTTAATGAGCGGCGGGGGGGCAGATACGCAGTATTTT
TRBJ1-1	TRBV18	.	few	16	CASLRQVLVRNTEAFF	TGTGCCAGCCTAAGACAGGTCCTCGTGAGGAACACTGAAGCTTTCTTT
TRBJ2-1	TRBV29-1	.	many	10	CSVTYNEQFF	TGCAGCGTCACGTACAATGAGCAGTTCTTC
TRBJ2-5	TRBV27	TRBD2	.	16	CASSHASGGVLGTQYF	TGTGCCAGTAGTCATGCCAGCGGGGGGGTTTTAGGGACCCAGTACTTC
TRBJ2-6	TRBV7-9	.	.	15	CASSFLRSGANVMTF	TGTGCCAGCAGCTTTTTGAGGTCTGGGGCCAACGTCATGACTTTC
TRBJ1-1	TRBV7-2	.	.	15	CASSPGWEGNTEAFF	TGTGCCAGCAGCCCCGGTTGGGAAGGGAACACTGAAGCTTTCTTT
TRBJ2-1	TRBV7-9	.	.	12	CASSSGPNEQIF	TGTGCCAGCAGCTCAGGTCCCAATGAGCAGATCTTC
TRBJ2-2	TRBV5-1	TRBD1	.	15	CASTQGTGDTGELFF	TGCGCCAGCACCCAAGGGACAGGGGACACCGGGGAGCTGTTTTTT
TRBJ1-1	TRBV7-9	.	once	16	CASGNTGTYMNTEAFF	TGTGCCAGCGGAAATACAGGGACTTACATGAACACTGAAGCTTTCTTT
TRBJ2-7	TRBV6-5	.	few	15	CASSSSYPLTYEQYF	TGTGCCAGCAGTTCGAGCTACCCCCTCACCTACGAGCAGTACTTC
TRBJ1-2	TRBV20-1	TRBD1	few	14	CSVFTLATGYGYTF	TGCAGTGTCTTTACTTTAGCGACAGGGTACGGCTACACCTTC
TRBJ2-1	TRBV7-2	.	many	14	CASSRSRSYNEQFF	TGTGCCAGCAGCCGTAGCAGGTCCTACAATGAGCAGTTCTTC
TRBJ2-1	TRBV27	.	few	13	CASSLSRRNEQFF	TGTGCCAGCAGTTTAAGTAGGCGGAATGAGCAGTTCTTC
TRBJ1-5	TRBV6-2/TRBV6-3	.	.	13	CTSSPPVPLPQHF	TGTACCAGCAGTCCCCCGGTCCCCCTGCCCCAGCATTTT
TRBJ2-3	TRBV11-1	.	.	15	CASSLGPGRIDTQYF	TGTGCCAGCAGTCTCGGACCAGGGCGGATAGATACGCAGTATTTT
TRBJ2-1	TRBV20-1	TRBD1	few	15	CSARGPGTGVNEQFF	TGCAGTGCTAGAGGCCCCGGGACAGGGGTGAATGAGCAGTTCTTC
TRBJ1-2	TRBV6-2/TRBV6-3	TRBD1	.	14	CASRTGGSNYGYTF	TGTGCCAGCAGAACAGGGGGCAGTAACTATGGCTACACCTTC
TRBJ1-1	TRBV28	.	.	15	CASSYHRVGYTEAFF	TGTGCCAGCAGTTACCACAGGGTCGGGTACACTGAAGCTTTCTTT
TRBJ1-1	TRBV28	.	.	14	CASSYETANTEAFF	TGTGCCAGCAGTTACGAGACGGCGAACACTGAAGCTTTCTTT
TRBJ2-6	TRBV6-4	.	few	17	CASSDSPAPSGANVLTF	TGTGCCAGCAGTGACTCCCCCGCGCCGTCTGGGGCCAACGTCCTGACTTTC
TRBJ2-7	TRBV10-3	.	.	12	CAIRGLGYEQYF	TGTGCCATCAGGGGGTTGGGTTACGAGCAGTACTTC
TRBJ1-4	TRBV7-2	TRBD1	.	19	CASSLAGQGDLGQNEKLFF	TGTGCCAGCAGCTTGGCGGGACAGGGAGATTTAGGACAGAATGAAAAACTGTTTTTT
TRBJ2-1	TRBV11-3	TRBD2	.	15	CASSSSGGGTHEQFF	TGTGCCAGCAGCTCAAGCGGGGGGGGGACGCATGAGCAGTTCTTC
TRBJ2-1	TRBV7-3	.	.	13	CASSPRDDNEQFF	TGTGCCAGCAGCCCCCGGGACGACAATGAGCAGTTCTTC
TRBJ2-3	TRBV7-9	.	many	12	CASSLDNRAQYF	TGTGCCAGCAGCTTAGACAATAGGGCGCAGTATTTT